The 14 T cell receptor beta chains below were found in one sample sequenced in a study of identical twins. TCRdb processed the 5' RACE reads anew with MiXCR; each CDR3 protein has one entry. The sample includes about 790,000 distinct CDR3 sequences, 15% to 20% of them seen just once. The sample was also reused in another study, on T cells expressing NK-cell markers.

The sequenced sample was PBMCs. All receptors come from a woman under 30 in good health.

This clonotype occurred a few times. In DNA form, the CDR3 reads TGTGCCATCAGCAGAGGGGGCGAGACCCAGTACTTC. This gives the protein CAISRGGETQYF. The chain carries TRBV10-3 and TRBJ2-5; 7 nucleotides align to TRBD1. The junction had 3 bases not matched to a gene; V was cut back by 6 bases and J by 5 bases. Looked up from germline, CDR1 is ENHRY and CDR2 is SYGVKD. The CDR3 contains 12 residues.

The table lists this clonotype with a few counts. The J gene is TRBJ1-6, the V gene TRBV25-1, with D possibly matching TRBD1 (6 bases). The CDR3 contains 11 residues. Deletions cut 9 bases from V and 14 bases from J, with 14 bases between. CDR1 MGHDK and CDR2 SYGVNS come from the germline V gene. CDR3 sequence reads: CASTLRDTLHF. As DNA, the CDR3 is TGTGCCAGTACCCTTCGGGACACCCTCCACTTT.

This clonotype came up a few times. This sequence joins TRBV15 and TRBJ2-1; D possibly matches TRBD1 or TRBD2 (5 bases each). The CDR3 sequence is 16 residues long. V was cut by 1 base and J by 4 bases, with 14 bases left in between. CDR1 LNHNV and CDR2 YYDKDF come from the germline V gene (reference sequence). The CDR3 nucleotides read TGTGCCACCAGCAGAGGGGGGATGGAGGTGTACAATGAGCAGTTCTTC. Protein product: CATSRGGMEVYNEQFF.

This chain joins TRBV6-2 or TRBV6-3 and TRBJ2-1, with D maybe TRBD2 (6 bases). CDR1 and CDR2 (germline): MNHEY, SVGEGT. This CDR3 has 15 residues. V lost 7 bases to trimming and J lost 0 bases, with 13 bases between them. CDR3 sequence reads: CASTGRTNSYNEQFF. As DNA, the CDR3 is TGTGCCAGCACCGGCCGGACTAACTCCTACAATGAGCAGTTCTTC.

This clonotype was counted a few times. The V and J genes are TRBV20-1 and TRBJ1-3, with 8 bases matching TRBD1. CDR1 and CDR2 from the germline V gene are DFQATT and SNEGSKA (reference sequence). The ends lost 2 bases at V and 8 bases at J; junction bases unmatched: 2. This CDR3 is built from 12 residues. CDR3 nucleotide sequence: TGCAGTGCTAGACAGGGGGCAGACACCATATATTTT. Encoded protein: CSARQGADTIYF.

This clonotype turned up a few times. The CDR3 protein is CASSLGVLQETQYF. The CDR3 DNA is TGTGCCAGCAGCTTAGGGGTACTCCAAGAGACCCAGTACTTC. This chain connects TRBV7-7 to TRBJ2-5; D is undetermined. V was shortened by 1 base and J by 1 base, with 7 bases between the two germline ends. The CDR3 is 14 amino acids. Germline CDR1 and CDR2: SSHAT and FNYEAQ (reference sequence).

The rearrangement uses TRBV29-1 and TRBJ2-3, with a weak D call TRBD1 (6 bases). The CDR3 consists of 15 residues. The germline V and J ends were trimmed by 1 base and 4 bases, with 15 bases remaining between them. CDR1 and CDR2 from the germline V gene are SQVTM and ANQGSEA. The CDR3 DNA reads TGCAGCGTTGAAGGGGGGCGGGTCAGCGCAGATACGCAGTATTTT. Translation gives CSVEGGRVSADTQYF.

This clonotype was seen repeatedly, ten times or more. The rearrangement uses TRBV7-2 and TRBJ1-2, with D possibly being TRBD1 (5 bases). This CDR3 is built from 12 residues. Per the germline V gene, CDR1 is SGHTA and CDR2 is FQGNSA. V was trimmed by 2 bases and J by 5 bases, leaving 6 bases between them. This chain's CDR3 is CASSLQGYGYTF. CDR3 coding DNA: TGTGCCAGCAGCTTACAGGGATATGGCTACACCTTC. Full variable domain (outside the CDR3, taken from reference TRBV7-2 and TRBJ1-2): GAGVSQSPSNKVTEKGKDVELRCDPISGHTALYWYRQSLGQGLEFLIYFQGNSAPDKSGLPSDRFSAERTGGSVSTLTIQRTQQEDSAVYLCASSLQGYGYTFGSGTRLTVV.

This clonotype was detected a few times. The chain recombines TRBV12-3 or TRBV12-4 with TRBJ2-1; perhaps TRBD2 as D (5 bases). Trimming took off 7 bases at V and 2 bases at J, with 12 bases between the two ends. The CDR3 contains 14 residues. CDR3 region: CASTEEATYNEQFF. The CDR3 DNA follows: TGTGCCAGCACAGAGGAGGCAACCTACAATGAGCAGTTCTTC.

The chain employs TRBV7-9 and TRBJ2-1; a possible D gene is TRBD2 (5 bases). Germline loops: CDR1 SEHNR, CDR2 FQNEAQ (reference sequence). Trimming left V 4 bases short and J 9 bases short, with 13 bases between. This CDR3 contains 13 residues. The DNA for the CDR3 is TGTGCCAGCAGCTCCGAGGGCCGGAGTGAGCAGTTCTTC. Its translation is CASSSEGRSEQFF.

This clonotype was observed many times. The V gene is TRBV12-3 or TRBV12-4, the J gene TRBJ1-2, with 9 bases lining up with TRBD1. The CDR3 spans 13 residues. The V segment lost 6 bases and the J segment 8 bases; nucleotides outside the gene matches: 7. CDR3 sequence reads: CASSPDRGKGYTF. The CDR3 DNA reads TGTGCCAGCAGCCCGGACAGGGGAAAGGGCTACACCTTC.

The chain combines TRBV20-1 with TRBJ2-5; the match to TRBD2 covers 12 bases. The germline V gene encodes CDR1 DFQATT and CDR2 SNEGSKA (reference sequence). V was clipped by 5 bases and J by 11 bases; unmatched bases: 15. The CDR3 has 15 amino acids. The CDR3 spells CSAFPGTSGRGVQYF. CDR3 DNA: TGCAGTGCTTTCCCCGGGACTAGCGGGCGGGGGGTGCAGTACTTC.

The chain carries TRBV5-1 and TRBJ1-1, with D perhaps TRBD1 (5 bases). Per germline, CDR1 SGHRS and CDR2 YFSETQ. Trimming left V 4 bases short and J 4 bases short, with 17 bases between. This CDR3 contains 15 residues. CDR3 protein: CASSAGLVRGTEAFF. The CDR3 DNA reads as TGCGCCAGCAGCGCGGGACTGGTGAGGGGCACTGAAGCTTTCTTT. Using reference TRBV5-1 and TRBJ1-1 for the parts outside the CDR3, the full variable domain is KAGVTQTPRYLIKTRGQQVTLSCSPISGHRSVSWYQQTPGQGLQFLFEYFSETQRNKGNFPGRFSGRQFSNSRSEMNVSTLELGDSALYLCASSAGLVRGTEAFFGQGTRLTVV.

This clonotype was detected only a few times. The chain recombines TRBV3-1 with TRBJ2-1; D is unresolved. This CDR3 contains 14 residues. The V and J ends lost 4 bases and 8 bases respectively, with 15 bases between them. Germline loops: CDR1 LGHDT, CDR2 YNNKEL (reference sequence). The DNA of the CDR3 is TGTGCCAGCAGCCTCCTCGGTCATTCGGATGAGCAGTTCTTC. This gives the protein CASSLLGHSDEQFF.